This T cell receptor (beta chain) appears in the sequencing data of a study of early T cells in non-severe SARS-CoV-2 infection. The wider study: The sequenced material was bulk RNA from unsorted whole blood, and its chains were unpaired. Points from the study as a whole: Database matching using VDJdb favored anti-spike CD8 responses, with private and CD4 specificities left missing.

Germline-derived CDR1 and CDR2 are SGHAT and FQNNGV. This CDR3 region has 17 residues. J was trimmed by 4 bases and V by 5 bases; bases with no gene match: 10. Molecules of cDNA were individually given unique molecular identifiers that were attached to them. TCRdb reprocessed the 5' RACE reads via MiXCR and lists one record per CDR3 protein. The sample shows approximately 45,000 distinct CDR3 sequences, 6.1% of them seen only once. This clonotype has ten or more counts. Its antigen is as yet unknown. The V gene is TRBV11-2, the J gene TRBJ2-1, with 11 bases fitting TRBD2. The source material was whole blood. This receptor was obtained from an adult who was a healthcare worker with PCR-confirmed SARS-CoV-2 infection or an uninfected control (not recorded which). The CDR3 sequence: CASSVLTSGDLYNEQFF. For the CDR3, the DNA is TGTGCCAGCAGCGTATTGACTAGCGGGGATCTTTACAATGAGCAGTTCTTC.